This TCR beta chain was obtained from a study of cytomegalovirus exposure and HLA in healthy donors. Whole-study context: From donors who were HLA-typed, an early data release held 80 million or so unique TCRs.

The PCR ran on 60 Vbeta and 13 Jbeta primers. Profiled with immunoSEQ multiplex PCR; TCRdb holds only in-frame clones, not every one. The sample lists about 150,000 clones; 80% to 85% were seen once. Sequences were obtained from PBMCs. The TCR was taken from a boy between 2 and 10 years old in good health and CMV-seronegative.

The CDR3 DNA reads TGTGCCAGCGGTGAACTAGCGGAGGACCAAGAGACCCAGTACTTC. As protein: CASGELAEDQETQYF. This chain links TRBV27 with TRBJ2-5; 8 nucleotides line up with TRBD2. The junction had 8 bases not matched to a gene; V was cut back by 8 bases and J by 0 bases. The germline gives CDR1 MNHEY, CDR2 SMNVEV (reference sequence). CDR3 length: 15 residues.